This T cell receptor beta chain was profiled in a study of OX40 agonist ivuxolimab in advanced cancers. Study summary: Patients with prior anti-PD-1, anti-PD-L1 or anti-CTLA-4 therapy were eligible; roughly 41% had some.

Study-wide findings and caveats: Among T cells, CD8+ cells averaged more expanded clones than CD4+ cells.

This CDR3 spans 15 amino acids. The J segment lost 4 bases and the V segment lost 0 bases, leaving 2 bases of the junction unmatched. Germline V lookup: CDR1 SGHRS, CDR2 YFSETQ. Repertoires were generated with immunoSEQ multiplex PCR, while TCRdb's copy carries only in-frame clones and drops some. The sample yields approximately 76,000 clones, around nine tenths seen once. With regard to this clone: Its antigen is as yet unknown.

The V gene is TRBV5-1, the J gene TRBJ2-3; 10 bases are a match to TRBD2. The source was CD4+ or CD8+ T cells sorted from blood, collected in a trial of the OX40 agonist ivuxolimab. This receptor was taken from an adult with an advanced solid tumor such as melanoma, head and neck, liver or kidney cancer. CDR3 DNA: TGCGCCAGCAGCTTGGCCGGACTAGCGGCAGATACGCAGTATTTT. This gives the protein CASSLAGLAADTQYF.